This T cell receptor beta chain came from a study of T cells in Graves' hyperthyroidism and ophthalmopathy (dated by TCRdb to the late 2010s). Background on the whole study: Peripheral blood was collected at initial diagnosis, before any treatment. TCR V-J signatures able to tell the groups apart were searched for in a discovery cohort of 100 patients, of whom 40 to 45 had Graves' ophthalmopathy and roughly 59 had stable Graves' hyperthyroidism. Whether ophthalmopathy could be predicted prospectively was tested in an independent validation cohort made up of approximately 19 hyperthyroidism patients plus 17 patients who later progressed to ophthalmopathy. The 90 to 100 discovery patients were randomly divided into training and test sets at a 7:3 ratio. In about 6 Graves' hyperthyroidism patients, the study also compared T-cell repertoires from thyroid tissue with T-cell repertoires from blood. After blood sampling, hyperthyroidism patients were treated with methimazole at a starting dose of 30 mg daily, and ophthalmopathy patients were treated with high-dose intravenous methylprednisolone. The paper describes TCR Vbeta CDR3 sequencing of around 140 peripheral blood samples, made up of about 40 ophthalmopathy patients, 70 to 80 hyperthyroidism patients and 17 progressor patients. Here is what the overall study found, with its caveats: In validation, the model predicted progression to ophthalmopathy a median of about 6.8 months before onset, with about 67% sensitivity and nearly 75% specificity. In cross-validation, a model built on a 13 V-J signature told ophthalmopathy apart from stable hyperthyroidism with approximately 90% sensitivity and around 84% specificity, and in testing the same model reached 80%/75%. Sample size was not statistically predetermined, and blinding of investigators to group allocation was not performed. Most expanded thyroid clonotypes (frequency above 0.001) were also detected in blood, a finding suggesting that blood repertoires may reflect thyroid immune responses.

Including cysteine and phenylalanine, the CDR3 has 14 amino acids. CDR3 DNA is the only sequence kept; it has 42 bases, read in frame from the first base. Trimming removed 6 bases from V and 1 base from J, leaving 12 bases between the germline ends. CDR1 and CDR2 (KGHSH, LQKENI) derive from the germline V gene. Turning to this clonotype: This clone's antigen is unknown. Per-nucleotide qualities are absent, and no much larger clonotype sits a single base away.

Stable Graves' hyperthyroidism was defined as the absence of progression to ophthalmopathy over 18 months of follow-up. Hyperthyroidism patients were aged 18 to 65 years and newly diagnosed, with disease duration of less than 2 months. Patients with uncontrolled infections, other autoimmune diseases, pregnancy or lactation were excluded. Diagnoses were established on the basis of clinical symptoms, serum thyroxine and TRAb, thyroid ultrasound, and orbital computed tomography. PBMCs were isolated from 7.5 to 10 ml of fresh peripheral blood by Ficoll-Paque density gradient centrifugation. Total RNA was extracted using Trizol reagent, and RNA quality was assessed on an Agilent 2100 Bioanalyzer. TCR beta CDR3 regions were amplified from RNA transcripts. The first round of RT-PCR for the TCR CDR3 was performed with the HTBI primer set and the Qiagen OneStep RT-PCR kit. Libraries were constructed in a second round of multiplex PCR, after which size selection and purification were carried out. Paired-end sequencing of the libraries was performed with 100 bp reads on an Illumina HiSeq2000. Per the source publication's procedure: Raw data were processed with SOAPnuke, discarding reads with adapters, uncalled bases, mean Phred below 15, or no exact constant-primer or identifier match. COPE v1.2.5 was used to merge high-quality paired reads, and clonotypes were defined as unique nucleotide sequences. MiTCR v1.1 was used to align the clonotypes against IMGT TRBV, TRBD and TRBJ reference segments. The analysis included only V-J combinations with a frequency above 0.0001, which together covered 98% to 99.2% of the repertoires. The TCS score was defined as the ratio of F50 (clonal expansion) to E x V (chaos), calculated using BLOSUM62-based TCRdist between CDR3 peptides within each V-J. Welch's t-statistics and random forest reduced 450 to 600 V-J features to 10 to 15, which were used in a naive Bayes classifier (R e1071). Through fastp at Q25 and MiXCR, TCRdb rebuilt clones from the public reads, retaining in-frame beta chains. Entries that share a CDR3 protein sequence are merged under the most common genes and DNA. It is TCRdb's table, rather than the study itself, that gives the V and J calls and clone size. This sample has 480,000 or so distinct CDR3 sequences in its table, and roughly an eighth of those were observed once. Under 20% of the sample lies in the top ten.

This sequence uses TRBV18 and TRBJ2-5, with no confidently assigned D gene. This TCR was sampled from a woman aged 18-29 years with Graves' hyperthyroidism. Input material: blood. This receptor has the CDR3 CASSPENFQETQYF. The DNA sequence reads TGTGCCAGCTCTCCAGAGAACTTCCAAGAGACCCAGTACTTC.